This is a list of T cell receptor beta chains from one sample in a study of CD8 T cells in Susac syndrome. Each CDR3 protein gets one entry after TCRdb re-called the immunoSEQ multiplex PCR reads with MiXCR. This repertoire shows 120,000 to 150,000 distinct CDR3 sequences, 95% found once; its top ten account for about 0.11%. The sample consisted of CD4+ T cells from PBMCs. The source is a human donor with multiple sclerosis. Both conserved end residues are part of each CDR3. D genes are given only for firm matches. Some rows mark clone size as missing; the rest say once, few, many or name a class of expanded clone.

j_call,d_call,v_call,clone_size,cdr3_nt,cdr3_aa
TRBJ2-3,NA,TRBV11-2,NA,TGTGCCAGCAGCTTAGGACGACAGGCTGGGCAGTATTTT,CASSLGRQAGQYF
TRBJ2-1,NA,TRBV25-1,NA,TGTGCCAGCAGTGAATGGGAGAGGGGAACTCAGTTCTTC,CASSEWERGTQFF
TRBJ2-6,TRBD1,TRBV4-2,NA,TGTGCCAGCAGCCTGACAGGGTTTGGGGCCAACGTCCTGACTTTC,CASSLTGFGANVLTF
TRBJ2-7,NA,TRBV29-1,NA,TGCAGCGTTGGGACGTCAACCTACGAGCAGTACTTC,CSVGTSTYEQYF
TRBJ2-1,TRBD2,TRBV7-2,NA,TGTGCCAGCAGCGCATTTGGCGGGGGGCCCTACAATGAGCAGTTCTTC,CASSAFGGGPYNEQFF
TRBJ1-6,TRBD1,TRBV19,NA,TGTGCCAGTAGTATTGACAGGGGGCGACGATCACCCCTCCACTTT,CASSIDRGRRSPLHF
TRBJ2-5,NA,TRBV24-1,NA,TGTGCCACCAGTGAGTCCGGAATACAAGAGACCCAGTACTTC,CATSESGIQETQYF
TRBJ2-2,NA,TRBV9,NA,TGTGCCAGCAGCGTAGACAGGGCCGGGGAGCTGTTTTTT,CASSVDRAGELFF
TRBJ2-7,NA,TRBV29-1,NA,TGCAGCGTGGGGTTGAGGGGCTCCGACGAGCAGTACTTC,CSVGLRGSDEQYF
TRBJ1-2,NA,TRBV12-3/TRBV12-4,NA,TGTGCCAGCAGTTTAAACTCCCTTAGGGGCTATGGCTACACCTTC,CASSLNSLRGYGYTF
TRBJ2-1,NA,TRBV3-1,few,TGTGCCAGCAGCCAAGGTTTTAAGCAGTTCTTC,CASSQGFKQFF
TRBJ2-7,NA,TRBV7-2,NA,TGTGCCAGCAGCCCTGTGGGGGTCTACGAGCAGTACTTC,CASSPVGVYEQYF
TRBJ2-1,NA,TRBV29-1,NA,TGCAGCTTCAGGGGGGGGCTTAACTACAATGAGCAGTTCTTC,CSFRGGLNYNEQFF
TRBJ2-5,NA,TRBV5-4,NA,TGTGCCAGCAGCTTTAAAGAGACCCAGTACTTC,CASSFKETQYF
TRBJ2-7,TRBD1,TRBV6-2/TRBV6-3,NA,TGTGCCAGCAGTCGGACAGGCGGGTCCTACGAGCAGTACTTC,CASSRTGGSYEQYF
TRBJ2-2,TRBD1,TRBV27,NA,TGTGCCAGCAGTTTCCTCCTGACAGGGGACAACACCGGGGAGCTGTTTTTT,CASSFLLTGDNTGELFF
TRBJ2-7,NA,TRBV29-1,NA,TGCAGCGTTCTCCGTCACGGGTCCTACGAGCAGTACTTC,CSVLRHGSYEQYF
TRBJ2-7,NA,TRBV6-6,NA,TGTGCCAGCAGTGGGGGTCCCCAATACGAGCAGTACTTC,CASSGGPQYEQYF
TRBJ1-5,NA,TRBV12-3/TRBV12-4,NA,TGTGCCAGCAGTCCTCTGGGTCCACAAAGGCAGCCCCAGCATTTT,CASSPLGPQRQPQHF
TRBJ2-7,NA,TRBV28,NA,TGTGCCAGCAGGTCTTACCGGGACATTTCCTACGAGCAGTACTTC,CASRSYRDISYEQYF
TRBJ2-1,TRBD2,TRBV5-1,NA,TGCGCCACTTCCCCGACTAGCGGGAGGGCCAAGGAGCAGTTCTTC,CATSPTSGRAKEQFF
TRBJ2-5,TRBD2,TRBV19,NA,TGTGCCAGTGCCGCCGGTGGGGTAGCGGGAGGGGTCCAAGAGACCCAGTACTTC,CASAAGGVAGGVQETQYF
TRBJ2-3,NA,TRBV3-1,NA,TGTGCCAGCAGCCCCTCGTGGGATACGCAGTATTTT,CASSPSWDTQYF
TRBJ2-1,NA,TRBV6-2/TRBV6-3,NA,TGTGTCAGCAGTCTACTGGGGGAGCAGTTCTTC,CVSSLLGEQFF
TRBJ1-1,NA,TRBV7-9,few,TGTGCCAGCAGCTTATTGGCGGTGAACACTGAAGCTTTCTTT,CASSLLAVNTEAFF
TRBJ2-2,NA,TRBV28,NA,TGTGCCAGCAGTCCCCCGCCTAAGAACACCGGGGAGCTGTTTTTT,CASSPPPKNTGELFF
TRBJ2-7,NA,TRBV12-3/TRBV12-4,NA,TGTGCCAGCGCCGGCTTCTACTACGAGCAGTACTTC,CASAGFYYEQYF
TRBJ2-5,NA,TRBV27,NA,TGTGCCAGCAGACGCCCGATAGGGGGTGGAGAGACCCAGTACTTC,CASRRPIGGGETQYF
TRBJ1-6,TRBD1,TRBV25-1,NA,TGTGCCAGCAGTGAAAGGACAGGGGGTAATTCACCCCTCCACTTT,CASSERTGGNSPLHF
TRBJ2-1,TRBD2,TRBV29-1,once,TGCAGCGTGTGGACTAGCGGGAGGGGAAATGAGCAGTTCTTC,CSVWTSGRGNEQFF
TRBJ2-3,NA,TRBV7-3,NA,TGTGCCAGCAGCCCAAACGGACTCACAGATACGCAGTATTTT,CASSPNGLTDTQYF
TRBJ2-5,NA,TRBV18,NA,TGTGCCAGCTCGGCAGGGATCCGAGAGACCCAGTACTTC,CASSAGIRETQYF